This is a list of T cell receptor beta chains from one sample in a study of CD8 T cells in ankylosing spondylitis. MiXCR was run by TCRdb on the 5' RACE reads, yielding one entry per CDR3 protein. The table lists about 540,000 distinct CDR3 sequences, approximately 12% of them singletons. Material: blood, either unsorted or a sorted T cell fraction (not recorded which). All receptors come from a male donor with ankylosing spondylitis. CDR3s include the opening cysteine and the closing phenylalanine or tryptophan. A D gene is named only where the DNA matches it firmly. Only some rows state a clone size, as once, few, many or a class for expanded clones.

v_call	d_call	clone_size	j_call	cdr3_aa	cdr3_nt
TRBV12-3/TRBV12-4	-	many	TRBJ2-7	CASSLYAGAYEQYF	TGTGCCAGCAGTTTGTACGCAGGGGCGTACGAGCAGTACTTC
TRBV2	TRBD1	-	TRBJ1-5	CASSVRQGEQPQHF	TGTGCCAGCAGTGTTAGACAGGGGGAGCAGCCCCAGCATTTT
TRBV15	TRBD1	few	TRBJ2-1	CATSRRQGSEQFF	TGTGCCACCAGCCGGCGACAGGGCAGTGAGCAGTTCTTC
TRBV20-1	-	-	TRBJ2-4	CSARAVLEAKAKNIQYF	TGCAGTGCTAGAGCAGTCCTCGAGGCTAAAGCCAAAAACATTCAGTACTTC
TRBV2	TRBD1	few	TRBJ1-5	CASQTGNNQPQHF	TGTGCCAGCCAGACAGGGAACAATCAGCCCCAGCATTTT
TRBV6-2/TRBV6-3	-	few	TRBJ1-2	CASSLMGTANYGYTF	TGTGCCAGCAGTCTCATGGGGACGGCTAACTATGGCTACACCTTC
TRBV3-1	-	-	TRBJ1-1	CASSPWGANTEAFF	TGTGCCAGCAGCCCTTGGGGGGCGAACACTGAAGCTTTCTTT
TRBV7-2	TRBD1	many	TRBJ2-2	CASSLGTGWSGELFF	TGTGCCAGCAGCTTAGGGACAGGGTGGTCCGGGGAGCTGTTTTTT
TRBV20-1	-	-	TRBJ1-2	CSAGRSGIDYGYTF	TGCAGTGCTGGGAGGTCAGGGATCGACTATGGCTACACCTTC
TRBV7-9	-	few	TRBJ2-3	CASSSGTHPSTDTQYF	TGTGCCAGCAGCTCCGGGACACACCCTAGCACAGATACGCAGTATTTT
TRBV11-1	TRBD2	-	TRBJ2-1	CASSPGLAGGRNEQFF	TGTGCCAGCAGCCCTGGACTAGCGGGAGGGAGGAATGAGCAGTTCTTC